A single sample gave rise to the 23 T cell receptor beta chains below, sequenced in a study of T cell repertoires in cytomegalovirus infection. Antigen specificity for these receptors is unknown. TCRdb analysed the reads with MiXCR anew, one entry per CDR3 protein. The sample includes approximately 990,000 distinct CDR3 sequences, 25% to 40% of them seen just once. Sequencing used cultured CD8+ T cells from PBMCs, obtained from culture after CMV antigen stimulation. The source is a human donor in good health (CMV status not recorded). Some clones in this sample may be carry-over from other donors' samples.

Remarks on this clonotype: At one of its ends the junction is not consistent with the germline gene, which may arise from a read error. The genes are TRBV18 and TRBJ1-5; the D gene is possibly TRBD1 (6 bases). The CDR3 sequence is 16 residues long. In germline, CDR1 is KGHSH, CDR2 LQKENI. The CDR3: CANSPGIGGRNQPQHF. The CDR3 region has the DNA TGTGCCAACTCACCCGGGATCGGGGGCCGCAATCAGCCCCAGCATTTT.

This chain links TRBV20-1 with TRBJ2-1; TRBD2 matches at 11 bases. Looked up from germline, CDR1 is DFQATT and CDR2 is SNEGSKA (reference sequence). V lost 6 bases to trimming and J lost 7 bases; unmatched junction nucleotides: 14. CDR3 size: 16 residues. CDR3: CSASSEGLAALNEQFF. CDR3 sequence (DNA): TGCAGTGCATCATCAGAGGGACTAGCGGCCTTAAATGAGCAGTTCTTC.

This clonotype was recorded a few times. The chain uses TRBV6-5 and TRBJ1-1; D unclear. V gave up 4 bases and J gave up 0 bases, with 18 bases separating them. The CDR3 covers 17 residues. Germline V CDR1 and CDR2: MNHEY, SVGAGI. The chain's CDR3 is CASSSDGLIHLNTEAFF. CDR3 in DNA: TGTGCCAGCAGTTCAGACGGACTCATCCATCTGAACACTGAAGCTTTCTTT.

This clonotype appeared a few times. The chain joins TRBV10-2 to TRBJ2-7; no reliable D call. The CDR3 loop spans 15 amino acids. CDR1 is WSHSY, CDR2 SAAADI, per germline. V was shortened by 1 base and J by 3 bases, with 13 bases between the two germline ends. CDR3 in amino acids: CASSEWQVDIYEQYF. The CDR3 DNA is TGCGCCAGCAGTGAGTGGCAGGTCGATATCTACGAGCAGTACTTC.

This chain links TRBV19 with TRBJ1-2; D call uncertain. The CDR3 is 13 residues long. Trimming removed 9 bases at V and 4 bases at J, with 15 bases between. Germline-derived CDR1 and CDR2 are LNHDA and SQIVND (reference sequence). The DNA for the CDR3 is TGTGCCAGCCAATCGGGGATCGGCTATGGCTACACCTTC. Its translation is CASQSGIGYGYTF. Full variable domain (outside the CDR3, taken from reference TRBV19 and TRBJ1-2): DGGITQSPKYLFRKEGQNVTLSCEQNLNHDAMYWYRQDPGQGLRLIYYSQIVNDFQKGDIAEGYSVSREKKESFPLTVTSAQKNPTAFYLCASQSGIGYGYTFGSGTRLTVV.

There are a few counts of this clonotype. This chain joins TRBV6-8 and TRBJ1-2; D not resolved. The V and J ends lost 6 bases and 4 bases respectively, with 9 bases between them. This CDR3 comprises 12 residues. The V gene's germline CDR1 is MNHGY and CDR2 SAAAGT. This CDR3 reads CASRGTFYGYTF. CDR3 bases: TGTGCCAGCAGGGGTACCTTCTATGGCTACACCTTC.

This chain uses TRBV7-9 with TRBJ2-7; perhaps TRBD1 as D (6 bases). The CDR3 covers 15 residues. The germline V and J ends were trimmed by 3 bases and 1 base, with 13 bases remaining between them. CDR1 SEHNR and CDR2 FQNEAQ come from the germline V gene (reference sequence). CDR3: CASSLIQGESYEQYF. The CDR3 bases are TGTGCCAGCAGCTTGATACAGGGTGAATCCTACGAGCAGTACTTC.

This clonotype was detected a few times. The CDR3 DNA reads TGTGCCAGCAGCCTGGGAGGGATGAACATTCAGTACTTC. Translating it yields CASSLGGMNIQYF. The J gene is TRBJ2-4, the V gene TRBV12-3 or TRBV12-4; TRBD2 matches 7 bases. V shed 6 bases and J 7 bases; nucleotides not matched to a gene: 6. The CDR3 length is 13 residues.

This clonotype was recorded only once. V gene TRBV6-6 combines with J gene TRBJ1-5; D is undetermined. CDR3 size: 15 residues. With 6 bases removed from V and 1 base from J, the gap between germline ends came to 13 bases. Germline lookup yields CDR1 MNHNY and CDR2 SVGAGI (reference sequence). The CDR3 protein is CASSHGRRSNQPQHF. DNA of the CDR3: TGTGCCAGCAGCCACGGACGGAGAAGCAATCAGCCCCAGCATTTT.

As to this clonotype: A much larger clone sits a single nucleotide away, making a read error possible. This chain's CDR3 is CASQTSGEQFF. CDR3 nucleotide sequence: TGTGCCAGCCAGACTAGTGGTGAGCAGTTCTTC. This chain links TRBV19 with TRBJ2-1; possibly TRBD2 for D (6 bases). Germline CDR1 reads LNHDA; CDR2 reads SQIVND (reference sequence). The CDR3 extends over 11 amino acids. V was trimmed by 9 bases and J by 9 bases, leaving 12 bases between them.

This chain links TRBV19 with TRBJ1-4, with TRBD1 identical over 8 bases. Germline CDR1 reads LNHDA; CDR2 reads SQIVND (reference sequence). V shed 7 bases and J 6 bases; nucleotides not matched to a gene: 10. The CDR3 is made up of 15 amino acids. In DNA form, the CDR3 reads TGTGCCAGTAACACGGACAGGGATAGAGATGAAAAACTGTTTTTT. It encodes CASNTDRDRDEKLFF.

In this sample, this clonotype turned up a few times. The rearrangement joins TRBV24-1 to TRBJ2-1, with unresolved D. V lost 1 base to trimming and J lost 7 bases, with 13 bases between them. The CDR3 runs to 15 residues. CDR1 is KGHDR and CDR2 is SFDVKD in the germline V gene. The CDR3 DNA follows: TGTGCCACCAGTGATTTCTTGGGGAAGAGGAATGAGCAGTTCTTC. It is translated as CATSDFLGKRNEQFF.

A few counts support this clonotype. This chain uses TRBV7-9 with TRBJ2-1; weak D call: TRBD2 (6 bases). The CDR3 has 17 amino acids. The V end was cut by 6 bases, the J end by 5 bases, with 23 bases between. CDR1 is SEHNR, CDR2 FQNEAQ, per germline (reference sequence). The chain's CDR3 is CASSPLRDLASNNEQFF. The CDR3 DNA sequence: TGTGCCAGCAGTCCACTCCGGGACTTAGCAAGTAACAATGAGCAGTTCTTC.

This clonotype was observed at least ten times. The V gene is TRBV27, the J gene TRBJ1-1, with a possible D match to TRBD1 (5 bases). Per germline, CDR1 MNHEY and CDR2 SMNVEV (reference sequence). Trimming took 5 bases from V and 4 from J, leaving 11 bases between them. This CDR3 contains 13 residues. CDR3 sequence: CASSPGGLTEAFF. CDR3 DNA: TGTGCCAGCAGTCCCGGGGGACTCACTGAAGCTTTCTTT.

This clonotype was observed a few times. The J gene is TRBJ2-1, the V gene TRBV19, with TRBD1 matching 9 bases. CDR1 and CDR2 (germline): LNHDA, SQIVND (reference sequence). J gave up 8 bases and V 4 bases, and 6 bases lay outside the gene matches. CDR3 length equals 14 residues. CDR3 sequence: CASSTGQGSDEQFF. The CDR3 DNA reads TGTGCCAGTAGTACGGGACAGGGTTCCGATGAGCAGTTCTTC.

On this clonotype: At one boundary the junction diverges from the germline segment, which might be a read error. For the CDR3, the DNA is TGTGCCAGCAGAGCCGGGGCGCTAGGGGCCCAGCACTTC. Translated, it gives CASRAGALGAQHF. The chain carries TRBV12-3 or TRBV12-4 and TRBJ2-5; D might be TRBD1 or TRBD2, each matching 5 bases. There are 13 residues in the CDR3.

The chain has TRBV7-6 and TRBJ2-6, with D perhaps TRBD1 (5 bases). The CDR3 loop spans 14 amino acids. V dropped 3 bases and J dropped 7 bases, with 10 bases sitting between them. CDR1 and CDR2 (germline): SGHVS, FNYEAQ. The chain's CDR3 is CASSLTVYANVLTF. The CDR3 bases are TGTGCCAGCAGCTTGACAGTATATGCCAACGTCCTGACTTTC.

The CDR3 here is CASSPRDDPNYGYTF. CDR3 sequence (DNA): TGTGCCAGCAGCCCCCGTGATGACCCTAACTATGGCTACACCTTC. The chain employs TRBV7-9 and TRBJ1-2; no clear D. The germline V gene has CDR1 SEHNR and CDR2 FQNEAQ (reference sequence). Deletions cut 5 bases from V and 0 bases from J, with 13 bases between. The CDR3 spans 15 residues.

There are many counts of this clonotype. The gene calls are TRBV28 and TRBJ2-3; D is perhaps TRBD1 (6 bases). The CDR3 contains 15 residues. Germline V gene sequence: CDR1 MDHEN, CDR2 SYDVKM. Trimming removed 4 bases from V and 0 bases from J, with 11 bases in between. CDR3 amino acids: CASSSRQDSTDTQYF. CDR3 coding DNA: TGTGCCAGCAGTTCAAGACAGGATAGCACAGATACGCAGTATTTT.

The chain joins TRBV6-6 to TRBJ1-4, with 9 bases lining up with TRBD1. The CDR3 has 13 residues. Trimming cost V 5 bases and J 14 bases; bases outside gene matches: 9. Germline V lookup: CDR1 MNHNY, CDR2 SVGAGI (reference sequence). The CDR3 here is CASSTLDRGELFF. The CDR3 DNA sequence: TGTGCCAGCAGTACCCTGGACAGGGGAGAGCTGTTTTTT.

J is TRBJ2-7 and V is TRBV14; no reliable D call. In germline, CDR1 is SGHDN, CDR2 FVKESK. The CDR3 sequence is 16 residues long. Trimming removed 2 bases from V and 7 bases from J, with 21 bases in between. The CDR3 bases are TGTGCCAGCAGCCAATTCTTTGCCGGCCCTCACGTGGAGCAGTACTTC. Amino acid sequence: CASSQFFAGPHVEQYF.

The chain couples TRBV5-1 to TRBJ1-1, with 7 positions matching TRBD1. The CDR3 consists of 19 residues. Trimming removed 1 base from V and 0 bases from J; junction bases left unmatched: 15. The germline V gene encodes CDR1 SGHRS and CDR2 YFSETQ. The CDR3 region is CASSLTRKTGTPMNTEAFF. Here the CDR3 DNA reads TGCGCCAGCAGCTTGACCCGTAAGACAGGGACCCCCATGAACACTGAAGCTTTCTTT.

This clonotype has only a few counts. The CDR3 loop is CATTLGSTTEAFF. CDR3 bases: TGTGCCACTACCCTCGGTAGTACCACTGAAGCTTTCTTT. This chain joins TRBV6-1 and TRBJ1-1, with D unresolved. This CDR3 is built from 13 residues. CDR1 is MNHNS and CDR2 is SASEGT in the germline V gene. V dropped 10 bases and J dropped 4 bases, with 16 bases sitting between them.